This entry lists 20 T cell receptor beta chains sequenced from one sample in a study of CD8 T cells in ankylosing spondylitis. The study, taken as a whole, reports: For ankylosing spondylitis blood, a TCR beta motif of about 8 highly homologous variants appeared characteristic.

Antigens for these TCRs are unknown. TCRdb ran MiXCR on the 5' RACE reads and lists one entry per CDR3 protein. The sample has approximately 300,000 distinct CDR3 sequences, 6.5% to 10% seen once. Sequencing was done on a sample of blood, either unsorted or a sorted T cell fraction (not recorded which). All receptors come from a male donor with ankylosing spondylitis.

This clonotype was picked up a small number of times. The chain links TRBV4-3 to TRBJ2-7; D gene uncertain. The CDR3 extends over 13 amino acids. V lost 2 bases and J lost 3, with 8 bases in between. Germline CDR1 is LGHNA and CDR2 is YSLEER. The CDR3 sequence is CASSQYPDYEQYF. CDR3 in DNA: TGCGCCAGCAGCCAATACCCAGACTACGAGCAGTACTTC.

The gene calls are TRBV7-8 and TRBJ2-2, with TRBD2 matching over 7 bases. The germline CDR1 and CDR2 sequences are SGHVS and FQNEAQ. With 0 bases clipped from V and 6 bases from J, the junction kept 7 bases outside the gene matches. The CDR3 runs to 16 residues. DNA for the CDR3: TGTGCCAGCAGCTTAGCGGGAGGGCCGTGGCCCGGGGAGCTGTTTTTT. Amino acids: CASSLAGGPWPGELFF.

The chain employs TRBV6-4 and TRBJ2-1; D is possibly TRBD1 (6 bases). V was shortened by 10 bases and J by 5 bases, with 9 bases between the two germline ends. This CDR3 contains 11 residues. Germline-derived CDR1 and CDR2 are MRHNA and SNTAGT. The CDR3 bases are TGTGCCACCAGGGGAGACAATGAGCAGTTCTTC. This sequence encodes CATRGDNEQFF.

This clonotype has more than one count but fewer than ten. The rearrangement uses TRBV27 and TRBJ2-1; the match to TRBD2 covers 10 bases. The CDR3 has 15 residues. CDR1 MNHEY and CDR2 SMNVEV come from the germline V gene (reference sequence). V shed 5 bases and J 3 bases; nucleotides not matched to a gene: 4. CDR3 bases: TGTGCCAGCAGTGTACTAGCGGGACTCTACAATGAGCAGTTCTTC. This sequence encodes CASSVLAGLYNEQFF.

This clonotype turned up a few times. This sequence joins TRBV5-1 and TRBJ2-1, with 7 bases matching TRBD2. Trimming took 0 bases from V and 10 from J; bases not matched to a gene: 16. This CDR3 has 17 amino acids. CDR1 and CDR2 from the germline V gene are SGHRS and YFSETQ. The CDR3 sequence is CASSLGILSGAQREQFF. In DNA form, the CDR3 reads TGCGCCAGCAGCTTGGGGATCCTGAGCGGGGCTCAGAGGGAGCAGTTCTTC. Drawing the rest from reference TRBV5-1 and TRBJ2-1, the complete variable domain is KAGVTQTPRYLIKTRGQQVTLSCSPISGHRSVSWYQQTPGQGLQFLFEYFSETQRNKGNFPGRFSGRQFSNSRSEMNVSTLELGDSALYLCASSLGILSGAQREQFFGPGTRLTVL.

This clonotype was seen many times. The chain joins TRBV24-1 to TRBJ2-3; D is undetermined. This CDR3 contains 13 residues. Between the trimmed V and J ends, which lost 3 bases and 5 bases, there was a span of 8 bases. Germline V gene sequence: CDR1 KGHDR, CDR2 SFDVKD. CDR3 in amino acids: CATSDTIIDTQYF. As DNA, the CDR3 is TGTGCCACCAGTGATACCATCATAGATACGCAGTATTTT.

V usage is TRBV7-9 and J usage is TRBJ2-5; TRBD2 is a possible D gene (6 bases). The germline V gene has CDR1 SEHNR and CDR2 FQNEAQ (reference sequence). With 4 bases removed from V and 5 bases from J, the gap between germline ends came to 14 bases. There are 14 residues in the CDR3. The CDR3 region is CASSSRTAGETQYF. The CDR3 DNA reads TGTGCCAGCAGCTCCCGCACGGCGGGGGAGACCCAGTACTTC. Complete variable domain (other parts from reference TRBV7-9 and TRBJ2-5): DTGVSQNPRHKITKRGQNVTFRCDPISEHNRLYWYRQTLGQGPEFLTYFQNEAQLEKSRLLSDRFSAERPKGSFSTLEIQRTEQGDSAMYLCASSSRTAGETQYFGPGTRLLVL.

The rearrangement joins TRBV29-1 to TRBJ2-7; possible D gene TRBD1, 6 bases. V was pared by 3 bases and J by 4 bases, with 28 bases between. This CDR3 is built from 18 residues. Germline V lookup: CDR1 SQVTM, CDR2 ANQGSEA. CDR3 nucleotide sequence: TGCAGCGTTGAGACCATTCGGGGAGAAGGGCAGGGGTTTTACGAGCAGTACTTC. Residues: CSVETIRGEGQGFYEQYF.

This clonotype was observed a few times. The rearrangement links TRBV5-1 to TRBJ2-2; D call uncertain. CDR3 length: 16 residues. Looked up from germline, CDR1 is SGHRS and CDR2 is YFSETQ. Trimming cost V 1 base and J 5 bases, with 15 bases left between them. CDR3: CASSLRAPLRTGELFF. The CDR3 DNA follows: TGCGCCAGCAGCTTGCGGGCTCCCCTTCGGACCGGGGAGCTGTTTTTT.

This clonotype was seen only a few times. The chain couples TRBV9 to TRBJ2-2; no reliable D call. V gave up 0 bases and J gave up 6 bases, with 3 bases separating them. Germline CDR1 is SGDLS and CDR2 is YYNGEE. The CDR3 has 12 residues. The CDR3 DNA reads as TGTGCCAGCAGCGTAGCCGCCGGGGAGCTGTTTTTT. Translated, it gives CASSVAAGELFF. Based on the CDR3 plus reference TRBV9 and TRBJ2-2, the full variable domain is DSGVTQTPKHLITATGQRVTLRCSPRSGDLSVYWYQQSLDQGLQFLIQYYNGEERAKGNILERFSAQQFPDLHSELNLSSLELGDSALYFCASSVAAGELFFGEGSRLTVL.

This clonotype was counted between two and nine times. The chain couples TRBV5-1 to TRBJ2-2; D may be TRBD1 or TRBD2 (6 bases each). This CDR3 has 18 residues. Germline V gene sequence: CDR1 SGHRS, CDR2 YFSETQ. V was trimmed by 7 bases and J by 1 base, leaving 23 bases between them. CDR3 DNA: TGCGCCAGCTCCGGGGGCCAGGCTATTTGGGGGAACACCGGGGAGCTGTTTTTT. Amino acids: CASSGGQAIWGNTGELFF.

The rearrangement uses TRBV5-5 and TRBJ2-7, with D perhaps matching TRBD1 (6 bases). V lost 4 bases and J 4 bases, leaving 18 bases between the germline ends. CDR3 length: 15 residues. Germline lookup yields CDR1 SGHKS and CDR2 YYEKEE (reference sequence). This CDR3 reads CASSKIQGPPYEQYF. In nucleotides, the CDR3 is TGTGCCAGCAGCAAAATACAGGGCCCCCCGTACGAGCAGTACTTC.

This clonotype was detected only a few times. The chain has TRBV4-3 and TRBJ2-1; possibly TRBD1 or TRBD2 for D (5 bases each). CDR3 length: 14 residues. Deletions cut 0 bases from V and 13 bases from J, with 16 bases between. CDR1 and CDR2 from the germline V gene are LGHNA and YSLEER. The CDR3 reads CASSQDTRDGEQFF. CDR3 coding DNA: TGCGCCAGCAGCCAAGATACTAGGGACGGAGAACAGTTCTTC.

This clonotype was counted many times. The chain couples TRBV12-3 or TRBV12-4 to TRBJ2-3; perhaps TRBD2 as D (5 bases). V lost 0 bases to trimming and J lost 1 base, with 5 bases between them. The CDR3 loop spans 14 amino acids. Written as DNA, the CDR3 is TGTGCCAGCAGTTTAGCGGGAGGCACAGATACGCAGTATTTT. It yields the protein CASSLAGGTDTQYF.

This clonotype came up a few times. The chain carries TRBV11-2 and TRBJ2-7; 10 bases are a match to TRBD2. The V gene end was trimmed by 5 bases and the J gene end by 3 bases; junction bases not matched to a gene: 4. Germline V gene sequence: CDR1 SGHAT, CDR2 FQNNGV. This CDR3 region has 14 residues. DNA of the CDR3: TGTGCCAGCAGCCTAGCGGGAGAAGACTACGAGCAGTACTTC. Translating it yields CASSLAGEDYEQYF.

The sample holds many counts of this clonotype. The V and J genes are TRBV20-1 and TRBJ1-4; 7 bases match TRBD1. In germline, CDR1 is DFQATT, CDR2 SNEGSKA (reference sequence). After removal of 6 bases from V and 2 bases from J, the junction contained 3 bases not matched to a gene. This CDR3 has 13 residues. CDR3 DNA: TGCAGTGCCTCGACAGGGACTAATGAAAAACTGTTTTTT. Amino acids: CSASTGTNEKLFF.

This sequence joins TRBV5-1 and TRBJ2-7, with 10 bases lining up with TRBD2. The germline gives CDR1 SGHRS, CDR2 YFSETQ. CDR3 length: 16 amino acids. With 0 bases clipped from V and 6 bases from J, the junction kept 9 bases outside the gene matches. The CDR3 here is CASSLGTSGKGREQYF. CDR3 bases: TGCGCCAGCAGCTTGGGCACTAGCGGGAAGGGACGCGAGCAGTACTTC.

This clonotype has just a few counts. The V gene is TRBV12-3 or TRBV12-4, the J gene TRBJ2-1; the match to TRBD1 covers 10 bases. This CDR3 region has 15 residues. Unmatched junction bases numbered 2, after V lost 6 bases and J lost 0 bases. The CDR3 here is CASRGQGTSYNEQFF. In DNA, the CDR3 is TGTGCCAGCAGGGGACAGGGGACCTCCTACAATGAGCAGTTCTTC.

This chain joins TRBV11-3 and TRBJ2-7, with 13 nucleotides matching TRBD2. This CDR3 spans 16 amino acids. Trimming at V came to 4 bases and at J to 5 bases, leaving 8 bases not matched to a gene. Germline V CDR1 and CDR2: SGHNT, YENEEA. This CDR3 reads CASSSTSGGDGDEQYF. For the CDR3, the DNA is TGTGCCAGCAGCTCAACTAGCGGGGGGGACGGCGACGAGCAGTACTTC.

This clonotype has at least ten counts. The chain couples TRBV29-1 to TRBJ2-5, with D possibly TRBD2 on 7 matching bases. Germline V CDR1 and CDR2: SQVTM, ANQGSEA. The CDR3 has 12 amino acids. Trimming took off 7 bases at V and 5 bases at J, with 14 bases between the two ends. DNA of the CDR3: TGCAGCGGTGGGAGGGGGTTGGAGACCCAGTACTTC. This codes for CSGGRGLETQYF.